The 26 T cell receptor beta chains below were found in one sample sequenced in a study of blood T cell repertoires in COVID-19. Assay used: immunoSEQ multiplex PCR; TCRdb lists only in-frame clones, some missing. The table includes approximately 300,000 clones, over 75% detected once. Sequenced input: peripheral blood. Every receptor here comes from a young woman with COVID-19, enrolled during active disease.

The chain links TRBV28 to TRBJ1-2; 7 nucleotides match TRBD1. Germline assignment: CDR1 MDHEN and CDR2 SYDVKM. The trim removed 5 bases at V and 2 bases at J, leaving 5 bases unmatched. The CDR3 sequence is 14 residues long. In DNA, the CDR3 is TGTGCCAGCAGTGGGACAGACTCCAACTATGGCTACACCTTC. It codes for CASSGTDSNYGYTF.

The chain uses TRBV25-1 and TRBJ1-5; maybe TRBD1 (5 bases). Trimming removed 3 bases from V and 1 base from J, with 10 bases in between. CDR1 and CDR2 from the germline V gene are MGHDK and SYGVNS. The CDR3 is 15 amino acids. The CDR3 bases are TGTGCCAGCAGTGAGGGGCGGACGAGCAATCAGCCCCAGCATTTT. This encodes CASSEGRTSNQPQHF. Full variable domain (remainder filled in from reference TRBV25-1 and TRBJ1-5): EADIYQTPRYLVIGTGKKITLECSQTMGHDKMYWYQQDPGMELHLIHYSYGVNSTEKGDLSSESTVSRIRTEHFPLTLESARPSHTSQYLCASSEGRTSNQPQHFGDGTRLSIL.

The chain employs TRBV6-6 and TRBJ1-6; the D is unclear. The germline V gene has CDR1 MNHNY and CDR2 SVGAGI (reference sequence). The CDR3 totals 14 residues. Trimming took 2 bases from V and 5 from J, leaving 7 bases between them. DNA for the CDR3: TGTGCCAGCAGTTACGAACGGGATAATTCACCCCTCCACTTT. Its translation is CASSYERDNSPLHF.

The V gene is TRBV5-1, the J gene TRBJ1-1; no clear D. CDR3 length equals 12 residues. The germline V and J ends were trimmed by 4 bases and 1 base, with 5 bases remaining between them. Germline lookup yields CDR1 SGHRS and CDR2 YFSETQ. In DNA form, the CDR3 reads TGCGCCAGCAGCCCCGGGAACACTGAAGCTTTCTTT. Translated: CASSPGNTEAFF.

The chain is built from TRBV28 and TRBJ2-4; 7 positions agree with TRBD1. Germline V gives CDR1 MDHEN, CDR2 SYDVKM. This CDR3 has 16 amino acids. Trimming removed 4 bases from V and 0 bases from J; junction bases left unmatched: 6. In DNA, the CDR3 is TGTGCCAGCAGTTACCTGGGACAGTTAGCCAAAAACATTCAGTACTTC. Protein sequence: CASSYLGQLAKNIQYF.

The gene calls are TRBV5-1 and TRBJ2-5, with TRBD1 matching 7 bases. V lost 5 bases to trimming and J lost 2 bases; unmatched junction nucleotides: 9. Germline V gives CDR1 SGHRS, CDR2 YFSETQ. The CDR3 consists of 15 residues. The CDR3, as DNA: TGCGCCAGCAGTCGCTCAGGGGGAGTACAAGAGACCCAGTACTTC. Protein sequence: CASSRSGGVQETQYF. Based on the CDR3 plus reference TRBV5-1 and TRBJ2-5, the full variable domain is KAGVTQTPRYLIKTRGQQVTLSCSPISGHRSVSWYQQTPGQGLQFLFEYFSETQRNKGNFPGRFSGRQFSNSRSEMNVSTLELGDSALYLCASSRSGGVQETQYFGPGTRLLVL.

The chain is built from TRBV6-5 and TRBJ2-5; D might be TRBD1 (7 bases). The germline V gene encodes CDR1 MNHEY and CDR2 SVGAGI. This CDR3 is 15 amino acids long. Trimming removed 3 bases at V and 4 bases at J, with 15 bases between. CDR3 nucleotide sequence: TGTGCCAGCAGTTATTATACGCAGGGGGGAGAGACCCAGTACTTC. This codes for CASSYYTQGGETQYF.

The rearrangement links TRBV9 to TRBJ2-5; no definite D call. Per the germline V gene, CDR1 is SGDLS and CDR2 is YYNGEE. The CDR3 is 16 amino acids. V dropped 0 bases and J dropped 1 base, with 13 bases sitting between them. The CDR3 region has the DNA TGTGCCAGCAGCGTAGATCATATGAGAACCCAAGAGACCCAGTACTTC. This sequence encodes CASSVDHMRTQETQYF. The full variable domain, with the rest looked up from reference TRBV9 and TRBJ2-5, is DSGVTQTPKHLITATGQRVTLRCSPRSGDLSVYWYQQSLDQGLQFLIQYYNGEERAKGNILERFSAQQFPDLHSELNLSSLELGDSALYFCASSVDHMRTQETQYFGPGTRLLVL.

The chain is built from TRBV5-4 and TRBJ1-1; 10 bases match TRBD1. The CDR3 covers 15 residues. The germline CDR1 and CDR2 sequences are SGHNT and YYREEE (reference sequence). V dropped 0 bases and J dropped 4; count of bases not matched to a gene: 3. The CDR3 loop reads CASSLDRDRGTEAFF. CDR3 sequence (DNA): TGTGCCAGCAGCTTGGACCGGGACAGGGGCACTGAAGCTTTCTTT.

The J gene is TRBJ2-3, the V gene TRBV3-1 (or the pseudogene TRBV3-2), with a possible D match to TRBD2 (5 bases). There are 13 residues in the CDR3. The germline CDR1 and CDR2 sequences are LGHDT and YNNKEL (reference sequence). The V end lost 4 bases, the J end lost 4 bases, and 9 bases lay between the germline ends. The CDR3 DNA sequence: TGTGCCAGCAGCCTGAAGGGAGCAGATACGCAGTATTTT. Residues: CASSLKGADTQYF.

The V gene is TRBV9, the J gene TRBJ2-1, with a possible D match to TRBD2 (6 bases). V lost 4 bases and J lost 4, with 15 bases in between. Looked up from germline, CDR1 is SGDLS and CDR2 is YYNGEE. The CDR3 contains 15 residues. For the CDR3, the DNA is TGTGCCAGCAGCCGCGGGGCCATCCCGTACAATGAGCAGTTCTTC. Translation gives CASSRGAIPYNEQFF.

The rearrangement uses TRBV6-5 and TRBJ2-2, with 10 nucleotides matching TRBD2. Germline V lookup: CDR1 MNHEY, CDR2 SVGAGI. The length of the CDR3 is 14 residues. Trimming removed 8 bases from V and 5 bases from J; junction bases left unmatched: 5. This chain's CDR3 is CASCLAGATGELFF. The CDR3 DNA follows: TGTGCCAGCTGTCTAGCGGGAGCTACCGGGGAGCTGTTTTTT.

The chain couples TRBV19 to TRBJ1-5, with 9 bases matching TRBD1. The CDR3 extends over 14 amino acids. The germline V gene encodes CDR1 LNHDA and CDR2 SQIVND (reference sequence). The V gene end was trimmed by 8 bases and the J gene end by 3 bases; junction bases not matched to a gene: 5. CDR3 sequence (DNA): TGTGCCAGTGGGACAGGGCTTTCCAATCAGCCCCAGCATTTT. It translates to CASGTGLSNQPQHF.

V gene TRBV6-6 combines with J gene TRBJ2-1; 11 bases fit TRBD1. The germline CDR1 and CDR2 sequences are MNHNY and SVGAGI (reference sequence). J was trimmed by 7 bases and V by 5 bases; bases with no gene match: 10. The CDR3 sequence is 16 residues long. CDR3 residues: CASSALGGQGGNEQFF. DNA for the CDR3: TGTGCCAGCAGTGCCCTGGGGGGACAGGGGGGGAATGAGCAGTTCTTC.

The chain has TRBV3-1 (or the pseudogene TRBV3-2) and TRBJ2-3, with 8 bases aligning to TRBD2. The CDR3 length is 19 residues. Germline trimming cut 0 bases from V and 2 bases from J; bases unmatched to any gene: 13. CDR1 is LGHDT, CDR2 YNNKEL, per germline (reference sequence). CDR3 DNA sequence: TGTGCCAGCAGCCAAGAGGGGACGGTGGATAGCGGGAACACAGATACGCAGTATTTT. It is translated as CASSQEGTVDSGNTDTQYF.

This chain joins TRBV5-1 and TRBJ2-7; D perhaps matches TRBD2 (5 bases). CDR1 SGHRS and CDR2 YFSETQ come from the germline V gene. V lost 8 bases and J lost 7, with 16 bases in between. This CDR3 spans 12 amino acids. The CDR3 DNA reads TGCGCCAGTGATAGCGTAGAAGGAGAGCAGTACTTC. It translates to CASDSVEGEQYF.

V is TRBV28 and J is TRBJ2-7, with a weak D call TRBD1 (6 bases). The CDR3 covers 16 residues. Germline V CDR1 and CDR2: MDHEN, SYDVKM. Deletions cut 6 bases from V and 4 bases from J, with 22 bases between. DNA for the CDR3: TGTGCCAGCAGCAAACCGACAGGCAAGTTGTTGTACGAGCAGTACTTC. This encodes CASSKPTGKLLYEQYF.

The chain links TRBV7-9 to TRBJ2-7, with 7 bases matching TRBD2. The CDR3 runs to 13 residues. The germline V gene encodes CDR1 SEHNR and CDR2 FQNEAQ (reference sequence). Trimming took 5 bases from V and 5 from J; bases not matched to a gene: 6. CDR3 bases: TGTGCCAGCAGCCCGGGGGGAAGCCACGAGCAGTACTTC. Residues: CASSPGGSHEQYF.

On this clone: This specimen includes other DNA sequences encoding the same CDR3. This rearrangement joins TRBV4-1 to TRBJ2-3; D gene uncertain. This CDR3 spans 15 amino acids. In germline, CDR1 is MGHRA, CDR2 YSYEKL. V gave up 3 bases and J gave up 2 bases, with 12 bases separating them. In DNA, the CDR3 is TGCGCCAGCAGCCAGGGTCTGGCGGTCACAGATACGCAGTATTTT. Translated: CASSQGLAVTDTQYF.

CDR3 nucleotides: TGCGCCAGCAGCCCCCCCGGCAGGGGTAATGATTCACCCCTCCACTTT. As protein: CASSPPGRGNDSPLHF. V is TRBV5-1 and J is TRBJ1-6, with D possibly being TRBD1 (6 bases). This CDR3 spans 16 amino acids. Germline CDR1 SGHRS, CDR2 YFSETQ. The V end was cut by 4 bases, the J end by 8 bases, with 19 bases between.

The count of this clone is one. V and J are TRBV6-6 and TRBJ2-7, with TRBD2 matching over 10 bases. CDR1 is MNHNY and CDR2 is SVGAGI in the germline V gene (reference sequence). Unmatched junction bases numbered 6, after V lost 5 bases and J lost 5 bases. This CDR3 is built from 14 residues. The CDR3 loop reads CASSKAGGPDEQYF. The CDR3 DNA sequence: TGTGCCAGCAGTAAAGCGGGAGGGCCAGACGAGCAGTACTTC.

The genes are TRBV5-1 and TRBJ2-3; the match to TRBD2 covers 7 bases. Trimming at V came to 4 bases and at J to 6 bases, leaving 14 bases not matched to a gene. Germline-derived CDR1 and CDR2 are SGHRS and YFSETQ. This CDR3 comprises 16 residues. CDR3 amino acids: CASSLGLDGGTDTQYF. The CDR3 DNA follows: TGCGCCAGCAGCCTAGGACTCGACGGGGGGACCGATACGCAGTATTTT.

The V and J genes are TRBV19 and TRBJ1-5; D is perhaps TRBD1 (5 bases). Germline CDR1 and CDR2: LNHDA and SQIVND (reference sequence). Trimming removed 10 bases at V and 0 bases at J, with 13 bases between. The CDR3 has 14 residues. The CDR3 here is CATGGVDSNQPQHF. The CDR3 DNA is TGTGCCACCGGGGGAGTAGATAGCAATCAGCCCCAGCATTTT.

The chain is built from TRBV5-1 and TRBJ1-1; TRBD1 matches 7 bases. Germline loops: CDR1 SGHRS, CDR2 YFSETQ. Trimming removed 4 bases from V and 3 bases from J; junction bases left unmatched: 9. The CDR3 loop spans 15 amino acids. CDR3 protein: CASSGAPGGDTEAFF. CDR3 in DNA: TGCGCCAGCAGCGGGGCCCCAGGGGGAGACACTGAAGCTTTCTTT.

A note on this clone: Within the sample, other DNA sequences also encode this same CDR3. This chain joins TRBV29-1 and TRBJ2-2; maybe TRBD2 (5 bases). The CDR3 covers 13 residues. Trimming removed 5 bases from V and 4 bases from J, with 11 bases in between. Germline assignment: CDR1 SQVTM and CDR2 ANQGSEA. CDR3 protein: CSVRLAGTGELFF. CDR3 nucleotides: TGCAGCGTTCGCCTAGCTGGCACCGGGGAGCTGTTTTTT.

CDR3 nucleotides: TGTGCCAGCAGTCCAGGGGGGTCGGACTATGGCTACACCTTC. It specifies CASSPGGSDYGYTF. The V gene is TRBV6-5, the J gene TRBJ1-2, with 7 bases fitting TRBD1. CDR3 length: 14 amino acids. Germline trimming cut 5 bases from V and 3 bases from J; bases unmatched to any gene: 6. Germline CDR1 is MNHEY and CDR2 is SVGAGI.